The sequence of this T cell receptor (beta chain) was determined in a study of T cells in Graves' hyperthyroidism and ophthalmopathy. CDR3 length equals 13 residues. Germline assignment: CDR1 GTSNPN and CDR2 SVGIG (reference sequence). V was cut by 2 bases and J by 7 bases, with 14 bases left in between. This clonotype was counted ten times or more. Its antigen remains unidentified. The TCR beta CDR3 regions underwent amplification using RNA transcripts as the source. Initially, a first-round RT-PCR of the TCR CDR3 employed the HTBI primer set. MiXCR, run by TCRdb on the multiplex PCR reads, gives a single entry per CDR3 protein. The sample yields a few hundred thousand distinct CDR3 sequences, approximately 13% seen once. Study-wide results and caveats: Blood held most thyroid clonotypes expanded above 0.001 frequency.

The TCR sequence derives from a woman aged 18-29 years with Graves' hyperthyroidism. Sample: blood. The chain combines TRBV30 with TRBJ1-2; possible D gene TRBD1, 6 bases. The DNA of the CDR3 is TGTGCCTGGAGTTACCCCCTCAGGGGTGGCTACACCTTC. Its protein product is CAWSYPLRGGYTF.